This TCR beta chain was sequenced in a study of blood T cell repertoires in COVID-19. Study-wide background: Samples came from the United States, Italy and Spain, spanning acute and convalescent COVID-19. T cells, B-cell-depleted T cells, or PBMCs supplied cDNA or gDNA.

The germline V gene has CDR1 SGHNT and CDR2 YENEEA. With 2 bases removed from V and 8 bases from J, the gap between germline ends came to 23 bases. The CDR3 spans 17 residues. Clones were read by immunoSEQ multiplex PCR, and TCRdb kept only the in-frame ones, dropping some. The data show 200,000 to 250,000 clones, about 85% seen once. Material for sequencing was peripheral blood. This clonotype originated in a woman between 50 and 59 years old with COVID-19, enrolled during active disease. V is TRBV11-3 and J is TRBJ2-3; TRBD2 is a possible D gene (6 bases). The CDR3 region is CASSLSTGLAAPATQYF. The CDR3 bases are TGTGCCAGCAGCTTATCGACGGGACTCGCGGCTCCTGCTACGCAGTATTTT. Full variable domain (missing parts from reference TRBV11-3 and TRBJ2-3): EAGVVQSPRYKIIEKKQPVAFWCNPISGHNTLYWYLQNLGQGPELLIRYENEEAVDDSQLPKDRFSAERLKGVDSTLKIQPAELGDSAVYLCASSLSTGLAAPATQYFGPGTRLTVL.